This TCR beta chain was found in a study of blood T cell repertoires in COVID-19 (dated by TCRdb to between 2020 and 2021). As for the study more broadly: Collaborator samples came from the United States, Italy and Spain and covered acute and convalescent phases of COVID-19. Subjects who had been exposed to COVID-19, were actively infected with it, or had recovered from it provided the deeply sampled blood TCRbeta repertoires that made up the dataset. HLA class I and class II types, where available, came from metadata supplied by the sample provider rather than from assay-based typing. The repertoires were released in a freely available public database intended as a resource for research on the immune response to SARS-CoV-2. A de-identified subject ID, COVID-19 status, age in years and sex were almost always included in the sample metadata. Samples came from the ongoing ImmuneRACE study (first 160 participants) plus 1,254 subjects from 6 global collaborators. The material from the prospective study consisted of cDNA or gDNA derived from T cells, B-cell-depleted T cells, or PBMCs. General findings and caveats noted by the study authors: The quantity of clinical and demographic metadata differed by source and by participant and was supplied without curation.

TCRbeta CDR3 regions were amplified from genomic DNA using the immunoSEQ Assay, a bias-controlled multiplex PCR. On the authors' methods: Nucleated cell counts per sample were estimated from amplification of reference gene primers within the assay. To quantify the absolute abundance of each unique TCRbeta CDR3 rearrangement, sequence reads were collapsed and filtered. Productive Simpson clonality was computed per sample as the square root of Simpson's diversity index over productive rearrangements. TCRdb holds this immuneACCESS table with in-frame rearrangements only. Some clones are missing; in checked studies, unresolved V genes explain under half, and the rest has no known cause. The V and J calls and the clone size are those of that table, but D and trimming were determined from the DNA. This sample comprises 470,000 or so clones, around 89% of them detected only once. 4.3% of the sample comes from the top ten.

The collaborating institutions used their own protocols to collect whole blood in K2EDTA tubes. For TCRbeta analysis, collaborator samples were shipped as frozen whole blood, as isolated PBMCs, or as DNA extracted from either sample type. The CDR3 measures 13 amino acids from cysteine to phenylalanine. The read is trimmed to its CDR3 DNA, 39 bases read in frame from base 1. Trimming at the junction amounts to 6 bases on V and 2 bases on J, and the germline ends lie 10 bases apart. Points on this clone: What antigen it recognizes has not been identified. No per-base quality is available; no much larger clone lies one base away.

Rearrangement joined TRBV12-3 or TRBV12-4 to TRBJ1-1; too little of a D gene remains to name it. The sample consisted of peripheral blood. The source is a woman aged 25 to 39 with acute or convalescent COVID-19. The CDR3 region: CASSWRVNTEAFF. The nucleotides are TGTGCCAGCAGCTGGAGGGTAAACACTGAAGCTTTCTTT.